This paragraph covers one T cell receptor beta chain sequence. Antigen unknown. This sample is part of a study of cytotoxic CD8 clonotypes in ibrutinib-treated CLL. Across the study: Responses: 24 partial, 2 complete; after median approximately 68 months, about 14 stayed remitted, roughly 12 progressed. A median approximately 12 months of treatment, range 6 to 36, preceded the collection of response samples. Overall study findings and caveats: Elevated clonality accompanied ibrutinib response, with a return toward baseline values at progression.

The CDR3 has 13 residues. Trimming removed 5 bases at V and 3 bases at J, with 10 bases between. Germline V gene data show CDR1 as SEHNR and CDR2 as FQNEAQ (reference sequence). Measured with immunoSEQ multiplex PCR; TCRdb has only the in-frame clones, and not every one. The sample consists of around 53,000 clones, roughly 58% of them appearing once. The sample in question was PBMCs, obtained at disease progression, from a patient treated with ibrutinib. The chain is built from TRBV7-9 and TRBJ1-1; the D is unclear. This TCR was sampled from a human donor with chronic lymphocytic leukemia. The CDR3 bases are TGTGCCAGCAGCCCCCAAGGCCACACTGAAGCTTTCTTT. This gives the protein CASSPQGHTEAFF.